This T cell receptor beta chain was sequenced in a study of cytomegalovirus exposure and HLA in healthy donors. Across the study: A previous analysis identified 100 million or so unique TCR beta sequences derived from around 200 million T cells.

The PCR employed 60 Vbeta primers together with 13 Jbeta primers. As originally analysed: Unique TCR beta chains totaled some 81 million in a later count, with around 12 million of them shared. Clones were sequenced by immunoSEQ multiplex PCR, and TCRdb holds only the in-frame ones, with some missing. The DNA was the basis for D and trimming; V, J and clone size are from that table. The sample lists approximately 79,000 clones, under 80% seen once, with less than 7% in the top ten. The V segment lost 5 bases and the J segment 6 bases; nucleotides outside the gene matches: 8. Germline V gives CDR1 SEHNR, CDR2 FQNEAQ (reference sequence). CDR3 length: 14 residues.

Sequencing was performed on PBMCs. This TCR derives from a male donor in good health and CMV-seropositive. The chain couples TRBV7-9 to TRBJ2-7, with 9 bases lining up with TRBD2. The CDR3: CASSTFSGGSEQYF. The CDR3 coding sequence is TGTGCCAGCAGCACCTTTAGCGGGGGTTCCGAGCAGTACTTC.